These T cell receptor beta chains were read from a single sample in a study of T-cell reconstitution after alpha-beta-depleted transplantation in children. MiXCR, run by TCRdb on the PCR reads, gives a single entry per CDR3 protein. The table records 350,000 to 450,000 distinct CDR3 sequences, around 21% of them present only once. Sequences were derived from PBMCs from the stem cell graft donor, sampled from the stem cell graft. Source of these receptors: a human donor who donated a stem cell graft to a child with acute myeloid leukemia. The CDR3 runs from the conserved cysteine through the conserved F or W. A D gene is named only where the DNA matches it firmly. The size entry is marked missing in some rows and otherwise reads once, few, many or a size class.

j_call clone_size d_call v_call cdr3_aa cdr3_nt
TRBJ1-2 NA TRBD1 TRBV4-3 CASSPLQGNGYTF TGCGCCAGCAGCCCGCTACAGGGGAACGGCTACACCTTC
TRBJ2-6 many NA TRBV29-1 CSVGSGANVLTF TGCAGCGTTGGTTCTGGGGCCAACGTCCTGACTTTC
TRBJ2-2 few NA TRBV5-1 CASSLGDRTGELFF TGCGCCAGCAGCTTGGGGGACCGGACCGGGGAGCTGTTTTTT
TRBJ1-3 NA NA TRBV6-5 CASSYSWGRGNTIYF TGTGCCAGCAGTTACTCGTGGGGCCGGGGAAACACCATATATTTT
TRBJ2-3 few NA TRBV7-9 CASSLGVASPLTDTQYF TGTGCCAGCAGCTTAGGGGTGGCATCCCCGCTCACAGATACGCAGTATTTT
TRBJ2-1 few TRBD2 TRBV5-1 CASSLGRGTSGNNEQFF TGCGCCAGCAGCTTAGGCCGTGGGACTAGCGGGAACAATGAGCAGTTCTTC
TRBJ2-1 many TRBD1 TRBV12-3/TRBV12-4 CASSPRDSDEQFF TGTGCCAGCAGTCCCCGGGACAGCGATGAGCAGTTCTTC
TRBJ2-5 many NA TRBV29-1 CSFEAIDNLQETQYF TGCAGCTTCGAAGCCATTGACAACCTCCAAGAGACCCAGTACTTC
TRBJ2-1 NA TRBD2 TRBV20-1 CSARETSGRSSYNEQFF TGCAGTGCTAGAGAGACTAGCGGGAGAAGCTCCTACAATGAGCAGTTCTTC
TRBJ2-1 few NA TRBV28 CASSLGRAPATEQFF TGTGCCAGCAGTTTGGGGCGGGCCCCTGCAACTGAGCAGTTCTTC
TRBJ2-5 NA NA TRBV21-1 CASSKQGAQERTQYF TGTGCCAGCAGCAAGCAGGGGGCCCAAGAGCGGACCCAGTACTTC
TRBJ2-7 NA TRBD1 TRBV28 CASRSDRGPYEQYF TGTGCCAGCAGGTCGGACAGGGGGCCGTACGAGCAGTACTTC
TRBJ2-7 many TRBD1 TRBV20-1 CSAAKGQVSGEQYF TGCAGTGCTGCTAAAGGACAGGTATCGGGCGAGCAGTACTTC
TRBJ2-7 many NA TRBV20-1 CSATGDPYEQYF TGCAGTGCTACCGGGGACCCCTACGAGCAGTACTTC
TRBJ1-1 few NA TRBV7-9 CASSTDLPGAEAFF TGTGCCAGCAGCACGGACCTACCTGGCGCTGAAGCTTTCTTT
TRBJ2-7 NA NA TRBV4-2 CASSQGTYYEQYF TGTGCCAGCAGCCAAGGGACTTACTACGAGCAGTACTTC
TRBJ2-1 few NA TRBV12-3/TRBV12-4 CASSPRAGLSGEQFF TGTGCCAGCTCCCCTAGGGCGGGCCTAAGCGGTGAGCAGTTCTTC
TRBJ2-3 NA TRBD2 TRBV5-6 CASGPGLAGGTDTQYF TGTGCCAGCGGCCCCGGACTAGCGGGAGGCACAGATACGCAGTATTTT
TRBJ2-1 few TRBD2 TRBV20-1 CSAREPRASGRYTEQFF TGCAGTGCTAGAGAACCAAGGGCTAGCGGGAGGTACACTGAGCAGTTCTTC
TRBJ2-1 NA TRBD1 TRBV3-1 CASSLHSGQDYNEQFF TGTGCCAGCAGCCTACATTCCGGACAGGACTACAATGAGCAGTTCTTC
TRBJ2-1 many TRBD2 TRBV4-3 CASSQDPMTSAYNEQFF TGCGCCAGCAGCCAAGATCCCATGACTAGCGCCTACAATGAGCAGTTCTTC
TRBJ1-2 NA NA TRBV5-1 CASSTPDLNYGYTF TGCGCCAGCAGCACCCCGGACCTTAACTATGGCTACACCTTC
TRBJ2-5 NA TRBD2 TRBV20-1 CSARTSGQETQYF TGCAGTGCTAGGACTAGCGGGCAAGAGACCCAGTACTTC
TRBJ2-7 NA TRBD2 TRBV29-1 CSVASGSSHEQYF TGCAGCGTTGCTAGCGGGAGTTCCCACGAGCAGTACTTC
TRBJ2-7 many NA TRBV12-3/TRBV12-4 CASHSSGSPQYF TGTGCCAGCCATTCCTCGGGATCACCGCAGTACTTC